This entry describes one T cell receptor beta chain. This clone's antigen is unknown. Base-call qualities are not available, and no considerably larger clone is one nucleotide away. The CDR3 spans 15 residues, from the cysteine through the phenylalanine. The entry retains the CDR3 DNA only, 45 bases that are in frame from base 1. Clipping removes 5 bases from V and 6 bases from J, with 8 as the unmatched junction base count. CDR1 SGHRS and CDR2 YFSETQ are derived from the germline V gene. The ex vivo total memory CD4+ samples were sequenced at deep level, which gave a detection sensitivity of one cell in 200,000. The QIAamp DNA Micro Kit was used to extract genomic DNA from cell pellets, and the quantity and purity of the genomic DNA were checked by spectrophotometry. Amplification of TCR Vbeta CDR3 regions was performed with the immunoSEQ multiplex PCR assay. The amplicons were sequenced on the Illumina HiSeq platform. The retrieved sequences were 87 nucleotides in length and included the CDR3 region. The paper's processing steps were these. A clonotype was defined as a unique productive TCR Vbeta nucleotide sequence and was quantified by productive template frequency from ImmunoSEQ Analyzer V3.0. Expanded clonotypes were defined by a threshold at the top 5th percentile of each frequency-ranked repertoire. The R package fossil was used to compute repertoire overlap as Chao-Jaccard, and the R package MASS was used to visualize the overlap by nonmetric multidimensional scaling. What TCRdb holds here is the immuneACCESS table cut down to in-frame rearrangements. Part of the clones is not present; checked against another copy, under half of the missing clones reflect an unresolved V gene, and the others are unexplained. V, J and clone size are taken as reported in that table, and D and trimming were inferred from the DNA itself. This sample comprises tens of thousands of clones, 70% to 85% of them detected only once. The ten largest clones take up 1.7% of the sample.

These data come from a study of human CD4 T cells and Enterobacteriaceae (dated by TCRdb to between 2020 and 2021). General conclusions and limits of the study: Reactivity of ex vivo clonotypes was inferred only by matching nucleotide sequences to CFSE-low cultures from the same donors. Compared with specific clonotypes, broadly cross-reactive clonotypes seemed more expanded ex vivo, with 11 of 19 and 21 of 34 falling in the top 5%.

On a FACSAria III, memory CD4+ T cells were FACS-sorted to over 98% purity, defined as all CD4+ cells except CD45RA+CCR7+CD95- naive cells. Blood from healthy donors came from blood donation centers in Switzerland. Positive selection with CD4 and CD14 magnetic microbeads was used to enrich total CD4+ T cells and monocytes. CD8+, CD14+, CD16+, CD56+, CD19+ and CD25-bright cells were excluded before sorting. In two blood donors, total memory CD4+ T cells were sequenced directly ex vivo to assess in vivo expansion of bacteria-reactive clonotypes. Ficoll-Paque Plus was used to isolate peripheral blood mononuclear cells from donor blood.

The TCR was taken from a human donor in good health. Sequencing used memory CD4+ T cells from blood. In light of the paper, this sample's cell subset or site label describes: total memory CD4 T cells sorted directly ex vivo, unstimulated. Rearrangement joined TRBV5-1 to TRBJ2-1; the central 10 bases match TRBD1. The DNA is TGCGCCAGCAGTGCAGGGACAGGGGTCGGCAATGAGCAGTTCTTC. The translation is CASSAGTGVGNEQFF.